These T cell receptor beta chains were read from a single sample in a study of shared clonotypes between healthy human individuals. Generated by immunoSEQ multiplex PCR, the TCRdb table keeps only in-frame clones and is missing some. The table records roughly 700,000 clones, about 92% of them present only once. Sequences were obtained from memory CD8+ T cells from PBMCs. These receptors all come from a man between 18 and 29 years old in good health. Some clones in this sample may be carry-over from other donors' samples. CDR3s include the opening cysteine and the closing phenylalanine or tryptophan. Each record gives: D gene, V gene, J gene, CDR3 protein, CDR3 DNA. D genes are given only for firm matches.

-	TRBV12-5	TRBJ2-3	CASGLVMGRLSTDTQYF	TGTGCTAGTGGTTTGGTAATGGGACGACTAAGCACAGATACGCAGTATTTT
-	TRBV5-6	TRBJ2-1	CASSLSGFSYNEQFF	TGTGCCAGCAGCTTGTCAGGGTTCTCCTACAATGAGCAGTTCTTC
-	TRBV25-1	TRBJ2-5	CASSYRGGETQYF	TGTGCCAGCAGCTACAGGGGAGGGGAGACCCAGTACTTC
-	TRBV5-6	TRBJ2-5	CASSKQQGQETQYF	TGTGCCAGCAGCAAACAACAGGGCCAAGAGACCCAGTACTTC
TRBD1	TRBV14	TRBJ2-2	CASSFGQGAGGELFF	TGTGCCAGCAGCTTCGGACAGGGGGCTGGCGGGGAGCTGTTTTTT
TRBD2	TRBV9	TRBJ2-3	CASSVHRLATDTQYF	TGTGCCAGCAGCGTCCATCGACTAGCGACAGATACGCAGTATTTT
-	TRBV27	TRBJ2-7	CASSSLLAADEQYF	TGTGCCAGCAGTTCCCTCTTAGCGGCGGACGAGCAGTACTTC
TRBD2	TRBV27	TRBJ2-3	CASSFLMTSGSTDTQYF	TGTGCCAGCAGTTTTCTAATGACTAGCGGGAGCACAGATACGCAGTATTTT
-	TRBV12-5	TRBJ2-7	CASGQGIYEQYF	TGTGCTAGTGGTCAGGGCATCTACGAGCAGTACTTC
-	TRBV29-1	TRBJ2-4	CSVDGESRSIQYF	TGCAGCGTTGACGGTGAATCGAGGTCCATCCAGTACTTC
TRBD2	TRBV4-3	TRBJ2-5	CASSPTRTSGILGGTQYF	TGCGCCAGCAGCCCTACCCGGACTAGCGGAATACTCGGGGGGACCCAGTACTTC
-	TRBV30	TRBJ2-7	CAWGWGPYEQYF	TGTGCCTGGGGCTGGGGTCCCTACGAGCAGTACTTC
TRBD1	TRBV6-1	TRBJ2-3	CASSEALPVTGDPDTQYF	TGTGCCAGCAGTGAAGCGCTTCCGGTGACAGGGGACCCAGATACGCAGTATTTT
-	TRBV5-1	TRBJ1-1	CASSLSPDFPEAFF	TGCGCCAGCAGCTTGTCCCCCGACTTCCCCGAAGCTTTCTTT
-	TRBV9	TRBJ1-1	CASSATRGTEAFF	TGTGCCAGCAGCGCCACTCGGGGCACTGAAGCTTTCTTT
-	TRBV4-1	TRBJ1-3	CASSQVISGNTIYF	TGCGCCAGCAGCCAAGTCATTTCTGGAAACACCATATATTTT
TRBD1	TRBV27	TRBJ2-7	CASSHTGTGGYEQYF	TGTGCCAGCAGTCACACCGGGACAGGGGGCTACGAGCAGTACTTC
-	TRBV4-1	TRBJ2-5	CASSPIQGAETQYF	TGCGCCAGCAGCCCTATACAAGGAGCGGAGACCCAGTACTTC
TRBD2	TRBV14	TRBJ2-7	CASSQVAGVGPYEQYF	TGTGCCAGCAGCCAGGTAGCGGGAGTAGGGCCTTACGAGCAGTACTTC
TRBD1	TRBV11-2	TRBJ2-1	CASSLVTGANNEQFF	TGTGCCAGCAGTCTAGTTACAGGGGCCAACAATGAGCAGTTCTTC
-	TRBV4-1	TRBJ2-7	CASSGVGKTGNEQYF	TGCGCCAGCAGCGGGGTAGGGAAAACGGGAAACGAGCAGTACTTC
-	TRBV27	TRBJ2-1	CASTTWRRVNEQFF	TGTGCCAGCACGACCTGGCGCAGGGTCAATGAGCAGTTCTTC